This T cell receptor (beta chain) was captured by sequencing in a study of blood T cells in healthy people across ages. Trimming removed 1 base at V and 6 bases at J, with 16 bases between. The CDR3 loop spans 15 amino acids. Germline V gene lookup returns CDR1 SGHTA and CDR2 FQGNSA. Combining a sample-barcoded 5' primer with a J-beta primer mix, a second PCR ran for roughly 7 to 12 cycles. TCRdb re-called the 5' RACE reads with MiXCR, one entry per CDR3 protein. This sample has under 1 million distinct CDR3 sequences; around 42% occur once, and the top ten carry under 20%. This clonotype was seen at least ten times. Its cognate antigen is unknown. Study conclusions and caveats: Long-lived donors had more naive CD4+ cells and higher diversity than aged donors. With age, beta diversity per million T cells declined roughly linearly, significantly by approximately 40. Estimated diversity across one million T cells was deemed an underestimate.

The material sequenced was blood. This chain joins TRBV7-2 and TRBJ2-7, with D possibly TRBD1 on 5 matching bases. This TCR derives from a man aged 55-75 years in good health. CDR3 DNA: TGTGCCAGCAGCTTAGTCGCAGGGAAGAACCTCGAGCAGTACTTC. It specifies CASSLVAGKNLEQYF.